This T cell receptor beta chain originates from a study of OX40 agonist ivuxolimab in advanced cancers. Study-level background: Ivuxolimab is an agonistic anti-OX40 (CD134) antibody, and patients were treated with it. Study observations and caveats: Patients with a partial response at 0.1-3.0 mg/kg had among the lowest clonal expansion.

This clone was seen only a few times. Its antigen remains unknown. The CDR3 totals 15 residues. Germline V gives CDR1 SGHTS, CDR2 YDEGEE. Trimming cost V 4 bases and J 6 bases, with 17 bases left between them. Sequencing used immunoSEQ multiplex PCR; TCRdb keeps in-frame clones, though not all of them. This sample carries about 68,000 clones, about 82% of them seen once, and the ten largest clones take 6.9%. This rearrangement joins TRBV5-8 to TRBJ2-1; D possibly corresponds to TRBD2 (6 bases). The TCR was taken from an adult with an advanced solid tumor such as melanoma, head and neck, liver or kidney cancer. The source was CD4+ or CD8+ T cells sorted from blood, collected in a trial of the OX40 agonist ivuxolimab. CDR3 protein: CASSQAGRSANEQFF. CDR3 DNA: TGTGCCAGCAGCCAAGCGGGTCGAAGCGCCAATGAGCAGTTCTTC.